Each of the 31 T cell receptor beta chains below was sequenced from the same sample in a study of blood T cell repertoires in COVID-19. Assay used: immunoSEQ multiplex PCR; TCRdb lists only in-frame clones, some missing. The sample includes some 73,000 clones, 65% to 85% of them seen just once. Sequencing used peripheral blood. Every receptor here comes from a woman in her fifties or sixties with acute or convalescent COVID-19.

The chain combines TRBV6-5 with TRBJ2-7; 11 bases align to TRBD2. J lost 2 bases, V lost 8 bases, and 8 bases had no gene match. CDR1 is MNHEY, CDR2 SVGAGI, per germline. The CDR3 runs 15 residues. This CDR3 is CASRAPGLAAYEQYF. DNA for the CDR3: TGTGCCAGCCGGGCCCCGGGACTAGCGGCCTACGAGCAGTACTTC.

The rearrangement uses TRBV9 and TRBJ1-2; 9 bases match TRBD1. The V gene's germline CDR1 is SGDLS and CDR2 YYNGEE. The CDR3 runs to 16 residues. V was clipped by 2 bases and J by 7 bases; unmatched bases: 12. CDR3 DNA: TGTGCCAGCAGCGTTCTCTCCGGGACAGGGTTTCGTGGCTACACCTTC. Translating gives CASSVLSGTGFRGYTF.

This chain uses TRBV30 with TRBJ1-1, with 7 bases matching TRBD1. This CDR3 has 15 residues. The junction had 8 bases not matched to a gene; V was cut back by 1 base and J by 3 bases. CDR1 is GTSNPN, CDR2 SVGIG, per germline (reference sequence). The CDR3 DNA follows: TGTGCCTGGAGTGGAAGGGGGCGGCGGGACACTGAAGCTTTCTTT. It specifies CAWSGRGRRDTEAFF. Supplemented by reference TRBV30 and TRBJ1-1, the full variable domain reads SQTIHQWPATLVQPVGSPLSLECTVEGTSNPNLYWYRQAAGRGLQLLFYSVGIGQISSEVPQNLSASRPQDRQFILSSKKLLLSDSGFYLCAWSGRGRRDTEAFFGQGTRLTVV.

The chain uses TRBV5-6 and TRBJ2-5, with D possibly matching TRBD1 (6 bases). Germline assignment: CDR1 SGHDT and CDR2 YYEEEE. V lost 0 bases and J 4 bases, leaving 10 bases between the germline ends. The CDR3 totals 14 residues. CDR3 protein: CASSLASRGETQYF. For the CDR3, the DNA is TGTGCCAGCAGCTTGGCTAGCAGGGGAGAGACCCAGTACTTC.

V usage is TRBV19 and J usage is TRBJ1-1; D perhaps matches TRBD1 (5 bases). Trimming shortened V by 6 bases and J by 7 bases, and 12 bases separated the two germline ends. The CDR3 totals 12 residues. The V gene's germline CDR1 is LNHDA and CDR2 SQIVND (reference sequence). CDR3 residues: CASRMTVHEAFF. As DNA, the CDR3 is TGTGCCAGTAGGATGACAGTGCATGAAGCTTTCTTT.

The chain carries TRBV5-4 and TRBJ2-2; 8 nucleotides align to TRBD1. V was clipped by 2 bases and J by 5 bases; unmatched bases: 5. The CDR3 sequence is 15 residues long. Looked up from germline, CDR1 is SGHNT and CDR2 is YYREEE (reference sequence). The CDR3 DNA follows: TGTGCCAGCAGCTTTTGGACAGGGTTAACCGGGGAGCTGTTTTTT. It encodes CASSFWTGLTGELFF.

V and J are TRBV19 and TRBJ2-7; 7 nucleotides match TRBD2. Germline V gene lookup returns CDR1 LNHDA and CDR2 SQIVND (reference sequence). The J segment lost 0 bases and the V segment lost 9 bases, leaving 11 bases of the junction unmatched. The CDR3 has 15 amino acids. CDR3 DNA sequence: TGTGCCAGCCGACTAGCTACATCGGGCTCCTACGAGCAGTACTTC. It codes for CASRLATSGSYEQYF. The variable domain in full, with the rest retrieved from reference TRBV19 and TRBJ2-7, is DGGITQSPKYLFRKEGQNVTLSCEQNLNHDAMYWYRQDPGQGLRLIYYSQIVNDFQKGDIAEGYSVSREKKESFPLTVTSAQKNPTAFYLCASRLATSGSYEQYFGPGTRLTVT.

V usage is TRBV12-3 or TRBV12-4 and J usage is TRBJ1-1; D not resolved. V lost 3 bases to trimming and J lost 1 base, with 6 bases between them. CDR3 length equals 13 residues. The CDR3 loop is CASSFAENTEAFF. The CDR3 bases are TGTGCCAGCAGTTTCGCAGAGAACACTGAAGCTTTCTTT.

V and J are TRBV9 and TRBJ2-3; 7 nucleotides agree with TRBD2. Trimming removed 0 bases from V and 2 bases from J; junction bases left unmatched: 6. This CDR3 is 16 amino acids long. Germline values: CDR1 SGDLS, CDR2 YYNGEE. The CDR3 is CASSVVGGRATDTQYF. The CDR3, as DNA: TGTGCCAGCAGCGTAGTTGGCGGGAGAGCCACAGATACGCAGTATTTT.

V and J are TRBV5-1 and TRBJ2-7; 8 positions agree with TRBD1. V gave up 4 bases and J gave up 4 bases; unmatched junction bases: 7. Germline assignment: CDR1 SGHRS and CDR2 YFSETQ. The CDR3 is 14 amino acids. The CDR3 is CASSRGQEGYEQYF. CDR3 bases: TGCGCCAGCAGCAGGGGACAGGAAGGGTACGAGCAGTACTTC.

V is TRBV11-2 and J is TRBJ2-7; D gene ambiguous. With 6 bases removed from V and 0 bases from J, the gap between germline ends came to 9 bases. Germline V gene data show CDR1 as SGHAT and CDR2 as FQNNGV. The CDR3 has 13 residues. CDR3 in amino acids: CASSSFSSYEQYF. CDR3 bases: TGTGCCAGCAGTTCCTTTAGCTCCTACGAGCAGTACTTC.

The V gene is TRBV3-1 (or the pseudogene TRBV3-2), the J gene TRBJ1-4, with 7 nucleotides matching TRBD1. J lost 7 bases, V lost 3 bases, and 5 bases had no gene match. Germline V lookup: CDR1 LGHDT, CDR2 YNNKEL (reference sequence). The CDR3 totals 14 residues. The CDR3 DNA is TGTGCCAGCAGCCAGGGACAGTGGCTTGAAAAACTGTTTTTT. Its protein is CASSQGQWLEKLFF.

The V call is TRBV6-6, the J call TRBJ1-6; maybe TRBD1 (5 bases). Trimming shortened V by 4 bases and J by 6 bases, and 13 bases separated the two germline ends. The CDR3 spans 15 residues. Germline lookup yields CDR1 MNHNY and CDR2 SVGAGI (reference sequence). CDR3 nucleotides: TGTGCCAGCAGTTTACCCGGGACTGGTAATTCACCCCTCCACTTT. Translation: CASSLPGTGNSPLHF.

The rearrangement uses TRBV3-1 (or the pseudogene TRBV3-2) and TRBJ2-7; D may be TRBD2 (6 bases). The germline CDR1 and CDR2 sequences are LGHDT and YNNKEL (reference sequence). V shed 3 bases and J shed 5 bases, with 20 bases lying between them. The CDR3 spans 16 residues. CDR3 coding DNA: TGTGCCAGCAGCCATGGAACTCCGGGAGTCGGCGACGAGCAGTACTTC. The encoded protein is CASSHGTPGVGDEQYF.

This clone was recorded once. The J gene is TRBJ1-1, the V gene TRBV5-4, with D possibly being TRBD1 (6 bases). The V gene's germline CDR1 is SGHNT and CDR2 YYREEE (reference sequence). Between the trimmed V and J ends, which lost 4 bases and 11 bases, there was a span of 18 bases. This CDR3 has 13 amino acids. In DNA, the CDR3 is TGTGCCAGCAGCGAACAGGGCGCCGGGCCTGCTTTCTTT. As protein: CASSEQGAGPAFF.

The chain employs TRBV28 and TRBJ1-5, with 10 bases lining up with TRBD1. This CDR3 has 15 amino acids. V gave up 5 bases and J gave up 6 bases; unmatched junction bases: 7. CDR1 and CDR2 (germline): MDHEN, SYDVKM. As DNA, the CDR3 is TGTGCCAGCAGTCCCCCGGACAGGGGGAGTCAGCCCCAGCATTTT. This sequence encodes CASSPPDRGSQPQHF.

The CDR3 region has the DNA TGTGCCAGCAGCCAGGGACAGGTTGGCGATGAGCAGTTCTTC. Encoded protein: CASSQGQVGDEQFF. The rearrangement joins TRBV6-5 to TRBJ2-1, with 8 bases identical to TRBD1. V shed 6 bases and J 8 bases; nucleotides not matched to a gene: 9. Germline loops: CDR1 MNHEY, CDR2 SVGAGI. The CDR3 is 14 residues long.

The rearrangement uses TRBV7-2 and TRBJ1-5, with 9 bases lining up with TRBD1. The CDR3 totals 16 residues. Per germline, CDR1 SGHTA and CDR2 FQGNSA. Losses at the gene ends were 1 base for V and 4 bases for J; bases not matched to a gene: 5. In DNA form, the CDR3 reads TGTGCCAGCAGCTTAGTGGCCGGGACAGGGAATCAGCCCCAGCATTTT. Translated, it gives CASSLVAGTGNQPQHF. Variable domain in full (rest from reference TRBV7-2 and TRBJ1-5): GAGVSQSPSNKVTEKGKDVELRCDPISGHTALYWYRQSLGQGLEFLIYFQGNSAPDKSGLPSDRFSAERTGGSVSTLTIQRTQQEDSAVYLCASSLVAGTGNQPQHFGDGTRLSIL.

V and J are TRBV3-1 (or the pseudogene TRBV3-2) and TRBJ1-2; 7 bases are shared with TRBD1. CDR1 and CDR2 (germline): LGHDT, YNNKEL (reference sequence). J gave up 9 bases and V 0 bases, and 10 bases lay outside the gene matches. This CDR3 is built from 15 residues. The CDR3 DNA reads TGTGCCAGCAGCCAAGATCGACAGGGTCTTCGGCGCTACACCTTC. As protein: CASSQDRQGLRRYTF.

The chain is built from TRBV28 and TRBJ2-3, with 13 positions matching TRBD2. Trimming at V came to 4 bases and at J to 8 bases, leaving 9 bases not matched to a gene. CDR1 and CDR2 from the germline V gene are MDHEN and SYDVKM. The CDR3 is made up of 16 amino acids. The CDR3 loop is CASSSSGTSGKGTQYF. The CDR3 DNA sequence: TGTGCCAGCAGTTCCTCCGGGACTAGCGGGAAGGGTACGCAGTATTTT.

The V gene is TRBV21-1, the J gene TRBJ2-7; the D call of TRBD2 is as the table states it, not checked on the DNA. TRBV21-1 is a pseudogene segment. CDR3 length: 16 amino acids. The CDR3 DNA follows: TGTGCCAGCAGCAAAGTGGGGACTAGCGGCTCCTACGAGCAGTACTTC. This translates into CASSKVGTSGSYEQYF.

V gene TRBV27 combines with J gene TRBJ2-4; 8 positions match TRBD1. J was trimmed by 10 bases and V by 9 bases; bases with no gene match: 23. The CDR3 length is 17 residues. In germline, CDR1 is MNHEY, CDR2 SMNVEV (reference sequence). Here the CDR3 reads CARTDQLTDRDPGIQYF. The CDR3 DNA reads TGTGCCAGGACGGACCAGCTAACGGACAGGGACCCAGGTATTCAGTACTTC.

The CDR3 sequence: CATSDPLKSGGALGTDTQYF. Here the CDR3 DNA reads TGTGCCACCAGTGACCCCCTGAAGAGCGGGGGGGCCCTTGGCACAGATACGCAGTATTTT. This chain uses TRBV24-1 with TRBJ2-3; 10 bases line up with TRBD2. Germline lookup yields CDR1 KGHDR and CDR2 SFDVKD. The trim removed 4 bases at V and 1 base at J, leaving 16 bases unmatched. The length of the CDR3 is 20 residues.

The V gene is TRBV5-1, the J gene TRBJ2-7; TRBD1 might be the D (6 bases). The CDR3 is made up of 15 amino acids. The V gene's germline CDR1 is SGHRS and CDR2 YFSETQ. The V end was cut by 6 bases, the J end by 0 bases, with 16 bases between. CDR3: CASMVGTPSSYEQYF. CDR3 in DNA: TGCGCCAGCATGGTGGGGACACCGAGCTCCTACGAGCAGTACTTC.

This clone was counted a single time. The rearrangement uses TRBV6-5 and TRBJ1-1; D might be TRBD1 (6 bases). CDR1 is MNHEY, CDR2 SVGAGI, per germline. The CDR3 covers 13 residues. Trimming cost V 7 bases and J 0 bases, with 9 bases left between them. CDR3 nucleotide sequence: TGTGCCAGCATTGGACAGTTGAACACTGAAGCTTTCTTT. Its translation is CASIGQLNTEAFF.

The CDR3 bases are TGTGCCAGCAGCATGGACAGTAGGGTGACCCAGTACTTC. It codes for CASSMDSRVTQYF. The chain joins TRBV7-2 to TRBJ2-5; tentatively, D is TRBD1 (6 bases). Germline CDR1 is SGHTA and CDR2 is FQGNSA. The CDR3 has 13 amino acids. V was trimmed by 5 bases and J by 7 bases, leaving 14 bases between them.

The chain links TRBV30 to TRBJ2-1, with a possible D match to TRBD2 (6 bases). CDR1 GTSNPN and CDR2 SVGIG come from the germline V gene (reference sequence). CDR3 length: 16 residues. CDR3 loop: CATNERRSGRWDEQFF. In DNA form, the CDR3 reads TGTGCGACTAACGAGAGGAGGAGCGGGCGCTGGGATGAGCAGTTCTTC. The full variable domain, rest sourced from reference TRBV30 and TRBJ2-1, is SQTIHQWPATLVQPVGSPLSLECTVEGTSNPNLYWYRQAAGRGLQLLFYSVGIGQISSEVPQNLSASRPQDRQFILSSKKLLLSDSGFYLCATNERRSGRWDEQFFGPGTRLTVL.

Ten or more counts support this clone. The rearrangement links TRBV4-1 to TRBJ1-1; D gene unclear. This CDR3 is 14 amino acids long. The germline gives CDR1 MGHRA, CDR2 YSYEKL. Trimming removed 1 base at V and 4 bases at J, with 10 bases between. In DNA, the CDR3 is TGCGCCAGCAGCCAAGTAACGGGTGGCACTGAAGCTTTCTTT. Protein sequence: CASSQVTGGTEAFF.

The genes are TRBV6-5 and TRBJ1-6, with D possibly being TRBD1 (5 bases). Germline CDR1 MNHEY, CDR2 SVGAGI. V lost 0 bases, J lost 5 bases, and 11 bases lay in between. The CDR3 covers 16 residues. CDR3 loop: CASSYSGQGDNSPLHF. CDR3 DNA: TGTGCCAGCAGTTACTCAGGCCAGGGTGATAATTCACCCCTCCACTTT.

J is TRBJ1-5 and V is TRBV19, with 7 nucleotides matching TRBD1. Germline CDR1 reads LNHDA; CDR2 reads SQIVND (reference sequence). This CDR3 contains 16 residues. CDR3 sequence: CATKGGGRVGDQPQHF. CDR3 coding DNA: TGTGCTACTAAAGGAGGGGGCCGCGTCGGGGATCAGCCCCAGCATTTT.

This clone occurred a few times. V and J are TRBV5-4 and TRBJ2-7; 8 bases agree with TRBD2. J lost 2 bases, V lost 1 base, and 17 bases had no gene match. This CDR3 is 19 amino acids long. Germline V lookup: CDR1 SGHNT, CDR2 YYREEE (reference sequence). The CDR3 sequence: CASSLLRGRSGKITYEQYF. In DNA, the CDR3 is TGTGCCAGCAGCTTGTTAAGAGGTCGTAGCGGGAAAATCACCTACGAGCAGTACTTC.